The 5 T cell receptor beta chains presented below share a single source sample, sequenced in a study of blood T cells in healthy people across ages. A sample-barcoded 5' primer and a J-beta primer mix were used in a second PCR of about 6 to 12 cycles. TCRdb independently ran MiXCR on the 5' RACE reads; one entry per CDR3 protein. The sample has 1.5 million to 2 million distinct CDR3 sequences, approximately 50% seen once; the top ten hold about 2.1%. The sample consisted of blood. The receptors originated from a woman between 35 and 50 years old in good health.

This clonotype showed up just a few times. This sequence joins TRBV4-2 and TRBJ2-6; tentative D call: TRBD1 (5 bases). The CDR3 contains 19 residues. V was trimmed by 1 base and J by 0 bases, leaving 16 bases between them. The germline CDR1 and CDR2 sequences are LGHNA and YNFKEQ. The CDR3 DNA sequence: TGTGCCAGCAGCCAAGGCGACAGATTATACAGCTCTGGGGCCAACGTCCTGACTTTC. It specifies CASSQGDRLYSSGANVLTF.

This chain connects TRBV5-1 to TRBJ2-1, with unresolved D. CDR3 length: 12 amino acids. Trimming stripped 5 bases from V and 4 bases from J, with 7 bases between. CDR1 SGHRS and CDR2 YFSETQ come from the germline V gene. CDR3 in DNA: TGCGCCAGCAGGGACGCGTACAATGAGCAGTTCTTC. Protein product: CASRDAYNEQFF. The full variable domain, rest sourced from reference TRBV5-1 and TRBJ2-1, is KAGVTQTPRYLIKTRGQQVTLSCSPISGHRSVSWYQQTPGQGLQFLFEYFSETQRNKGNFPGRFSGRQFSNSRSEMNVSTLELGDSALYLCASRDAYNEQFFGPGTRLTVL.

The V call is TRBV20-1, the J call TRBJ2-5, with 13 bases aligning to TRBD2. The DNA end is more similar to TRBJ2-7, so the J call may be wrong. Germline lookup yields CDR1 DFQATT and CDR2 SNEGSKA (reference sequence). The CDR3 is 19 amino acids. The CDR3 coding sequence is TGCAGTGCTAGAGATTGGGGAACTAGCGGGGGGGACCAGGACTACGAGCAGTACTTC. It codes for CSARDWGTSGGDQDYEQYF.

This rearrangement joins TRBV20-1 to TRBJ2-1; 7 positions agree with TRBD1. V lost 8 bases to trimming and J lost 6 bases; unmatched junction nucleotides: 13. The CDR3 totals 14 residues. The germline gives CDR1 DFQATT, CDR2 SNEGSKA (reference sequence). The CDR3 protein is CSSLSGTATNEQFF. The CDR3 coding sequence is TGCAGTTCATTGTCGGGGACAGCAACCAATGAGCAGTTCTTC.

This chain connects TRBV4-3 to TRBJ2-1; 8 bases map to TRBD2. Germline CDR1 LGHNA, CDR2 YSLEER. J was trimmed by 5 bases and V by 0 bases; bases with no gene match: 9. The CDR3 consists of 17 residues. The CDR3 bases are TGCGCCAGCAGCCAAGATTTGGGACTAGAATCCCACAATGAGCAGTTCTTC. The encoded protein is CASSQDLGLESHNEQFF.